Each of the 17 T cell receptor beta chains below was sequenced from the same sample in a study of blood T cells in healthy people across ages. Using a J-beta primer mix together with a sample-barcoded 5' primer, a second PCR was run for roughly 7 to 12 cycles. TCRdb reprocessed the 5' RACE reads with MiXCR, giving one entry per CDR3 protein. The sample yields more than 800,000 distinct CDR3 sequences, around 30% seen once. Sequencing was done on a sample of blood. Source of these receptors: a woman older than 75 in good health.

This clonotype was counted at least ten times. The chain links TRBV15 to TRBJ2-1; 7 nucleotides agree with TRBD2. The V and J ends lost 0 bases and 4 bases, in that order; junction bases with no gene match: 3. This CDR3 comprises 15 residues. The germline CDR1 and CDR2 sequences are LNHNV and YYDKDF (reference sequence). This CDR3 reads CATSRDLGGYNEQFF. CDR3 bases: TGTGCCACCAGCAGAGATTTGGGAGGGTACAATGAGCAGTTCTTC.

This clonotype was seen at least ten times. The genes are TRBV20-1 and TRBJ2-5, with D tentatively TRBD2 (7 bases). The CDR3 has 14 amino acids. The V end was cut by 5 bases, the J end by 5 bases, with 18 bases between. CDR1 is DFQATT and CDR2 is SNEGSKA in the germline V gene (reference sequence). In DNA, the CDR3 is TGCAGTGCTCACAGGGTCTCCGGGGGGGAGACCCAGTACTTC. Encoded protein: CSAHRVSGGETQYF.

This clonotype was detected ten times or more. This chain links TRBV18 with TRBJ2-1, with unresolved D. Germline V lookup: CDR1 KGHSH, CDR2 LQKENI. The CDR3 covers 13 residues. The V and J ends lost 8 bases and 7 bases respectively, with 15 bases between them. The CDR3 DNA sequence: TGTGCCAGCAGCCCCCAAGGGAAGAATGAGCAGTTCTTC. Translated: CASSPQGKNEQFF.

Comment on this clonotype: With a much larger clone just one base away, this may be a read error. Given the absence of the conserved phenylalanine or tryptophan at the CDR3 end, a read error is likely. This chain links TRBV4-3 with TRBJ1-2, with 7 bases fitting TRBD1. This CDR3 has 15 amino acids. The ends lost 4 bases at V and 8 bases at J; junction bases unmatched: 13. Germline values: CDR1 LGHNA, CDR2 YSLEER. The CDR3 reads CASSLGSTGKEGYTV. DNA of the CDR3: TGCGCCAGCAGCCTAGGATCGACAGGGAAGGAAGGCTACACCGTC.

The rearrangement links TRBV3-1 to TRBJ1-5, with 8 bases identical to TRBD1. Germline V gene sequence: CDR1 LGHDT, CDR2 YNNKEL (reference sequence). V dropped 8 bases and J dropped 5; count of bases not matched to a gene: 5. This CDR3 region has 13 residues. The CDR3 is CASSVTGDQPQHF. The CDR3 DNA follows: TGTGCCAGCTCAGTGACAGGGGATCAGCCCCAGCATTTT.

Concerning this clonotype: A read error may be the cause here, since a much bigger clone is one base away. CDR3 bases: TGTGCCAGCAGACGGACAGGGAAGTGCGGCTACACCTTC. Amino acids: CASRRTGKCGYTF. The gene calls are TRBV27 and TRBJ1-2; 8 nucleotides match TRBD1. This CDR3 region has 13 residues. J lost 8 bases, V lost 6 bases, and 8 bases had no gene match. The germline gives CDR1 MNHEY, CDR2 SMNVEV (reference sequence).

This clonotype was found many times. The CDR3 is CSAQTSGTDTQYF. CDR3 sequence (DNA): TGCAGTGCCCAGACTAGCGGCACAGATACGCAGTATTTT. This rearrangement joins TRBV20-1 to TRBJ2-3; 8 nucleotides match TRBD2. The CDR3 covers 13 residues. Looked up from germline, CDR1 is DFQATT and CDR2 is SNEGSKA (reference sequence). J lost 1 base, V lost 6 bases, and 3 bases had no gene match.

This clonotype was seen more than once but under ten times. Mismatch with germline at one junction end may stem from a read error. The gene calls are TRBV2 and TRBJ2-7, with unresolved D. Germline CDR1 SNHLY, CDR2 FYNNEI. The CDR3 spans 15 residues. CDR3 residues: CASSVEAGASNEQYF. Here the CDR3 DNA reads TGTGCCAGTAGTGTAGAGGCAGGAGCGAGCAATGAGCAGTACTTC.

This rearrangement joins TRBV28 to TRBJ1-3; no reliable D call. V was trimmed by 6 bases and J by 2 bases, leaving 5 bases between them. Per the germline V gene, CDR1 is MDHEN and CDR2 is SYDVKM. The CDR3 contains 12 residues. The CDR3 DNA reads as TGTGCCAGCAGAACAGCTGGAAACACCATATATTTT. Translating it yields CASRTAGNTIYF.

This clonotype was counted at least ten times. The genes are TRBV20-1 and TRBJ2-6; D remains ambiguous. This CDR3 comprises 14 residues. Trimming removed 3 bases from V and 0 bases from J, with 6 bases in between. Germline loops: CDR1 DFQATT, CDR2 SNEGSKA (reference sequence). CDR3 protein: CSASPSSGANVLTF. Here the CDR3 DNA reads TGCAGTGCTAGCCCGAGCTCTGGGGCCAACGTCCTGACTTTC.

J is TRBJ2-3 and V is TRBV7-2; 9 bases fit TRBD2. CDR3 length: 16 residues. Germline lookup yields CDR1 SGHTA and CDR2 FQGNSA. The ends lost 6 bases at V and 1 base at J; junction bases unmatched: 8. The CDR3 spells CASRPGTSYRTDTQYF. The CDR3 region has the DNA TGTGCCAGCAGACCCGGGACTAGCTACCGCACAGATACGCAGTATTTT.

The chain has TRBV6-5 and TRBJ2-7, with D possibly being TRBD2 (5 bases). This CDR3 is 13 amino acids long. Trimming cost V 2 bases and J 7 bases, with 12 bases left between them. CDR1 is MNHEY, CDR2 SVGAGI, per germline. The CDR3 nucleotides read TGTGCCAGCAGTTACCCCGGGGTGAGTGAGCAGTACTTC. Translating gives CASSYPGVSEQYF.

Regarding this clonotype: The junction does not match germline at one end; this may be a read error. V usage is TRBV28 and J usage is TRBJ1-6; D unclear. The length of the CDR3 is 14 residues. CDR1 is MDHEN, CDR2 SYDVKM, per germline. DNA for the CDR3: TGTGCCGGCAGTCCGGGCTGGGGTAATTCACCCCTCCACTTT. It encodes CAGSPGWGNSPLHF.

This clonotype was recorded once. CDR3 in DNA: TGCGCCAGCAGTCATACGGGGGTTTACAATGAGCAGTTCTTC. This gives the protein CASSHTGVYNEQFF. V is TRBV4-3 and J is TRBJ2-1, with a tentative D call TRBD2 (6 bases). Germline V gene lookup returns CDR1 LGHNA and CDR2 YSLEER. The length of the CDR3 is 14 residues. V lost 6 bases, J lost 4 bases, and 13 bases lay in between.

This clonotype was observed at least ten times. The J gene is TRBJ2-1, the V gene TRBV24-1; TRBD1 matches at 7 bases. CDR1 and CDR2 (germline): KGHDR, SFDVKD. V lost 1 base, J lost 6 bases, and 2 bases stayed unmatched. CDR3 length equals 14 residues. Written as DNA, the CDR3 is TGTGCCACCAGTGATTTCCCAGGGGGCAATGAGCAGTTCTTC. The encoded protein is CATSDFPGGNEQFF.

This clonotype has ten or more counts. This chain joins TRBV7-2 and TRBJ2-7; TRBD1 matches 8 bases. This CDR3 has 14 residues. CDR1 is SGHTA and CDR2 is FQGNSA in the germline V gene. J was trimmed by 7 bases and V by 5 bases; bases with no gene match: 10. The CDR3 spells CASSPKWTGIEQYF. Written as DNA, the CDR3 is TGTGCCAGCAGCCCTAAATGGACAGGGATTGAGCAGTACTTC.

The sample holds a few counts of this clonotype. The CDR3 coding sequence is TGTGCCAGCAGCTTAGCGCGAAGCGGGAAGAATGAGCAGTTCTTC. Its protein product is CASSLARSGKNEQFF. The chain recombines TRBV7-8 with TRBJ2-1; 7 bases map to TRBD2. The CDR3 contains 15 residues. V shed 0 bases and J 7 bases; nucleotides not matched to a gene: 6. Germline V gene sequence: CDR1 SGHVS, CDR2 FQNEAQ.